The 21 T cell receptor beta chains below were found in one sample sequenced in a study of shared clonotypes between healthy human individuals (TCRdb year 2020). The library was prepared using the immunoSEQ multiplex PCR assay. In its TCRdb copy, this immuneACCESS table keeps in-frame sequences only and misses some clones. Where compared with another copy, unresolved V genes explain less than half of these, and the others have no known cause. The sample includes millions of clones, with around nine tenths observed a single time. The top ten clonotypes cover around 0.14% of the sample. The sample comprised naive CD4+ T cells sorted from blood. The cell subset or site label for this specimen denotes: CD45RA+ positively selected. The receptors originated from a man younger than 35 in good health.

CDR3 amino acids: CASSHRTGGHNSPLHF. The CDR3 nucleotides read TGTGCCAGTAGTCACAGGACAGGGGGCCATAATTCACCCCTCCACTTT. V gene TRBV19 combines with J gene TRBJ1-6, with 11 bases lining up with TRBD1. J lost 5 bases, V lost 5 bases, and 5 bases had no gene match. Germline CDR1 reads LNHDA; CDR2 reads SQIVND (reference sequence). The CDR3 has 16 residues.

J is TRBJ1-6 and V is TRBV19; TRBD1 matches 9 bases. V gave up 3 bases and J gave up 8 bases; unmatched junction bases: 11. Looked up from germline, CDR1 is LNHDA and CDR2 is SQIVND (reference sequence). This CDR3 is 17 amino acids long. The CDR3 loop is CASSMLRGRDRDSPLHF. DNA for the CDR3: TGTGCCAGTAGTATGCTGAGGGGCCGGGACAGGGATTCACCCCTCCACTTT.

The V call is TRBV19, the J call TRBJ2-2; D unresolved. Trimming took off 4 bases at V and 0 bases at J, with 6 bases between the two ends. CDR3 length: 14 residues. CDR1 and CDR2 from the germline V gene are LNHDA and SQIVND (reference sequence). The CDR3, as DNA: TGTGCCAGTAGTACAGCGTCGAACACCGGGGAGCTGTTTTTT. As protein: CASSTASNTGELFF.

This chain uses TRBV6-4 with TRBJ2-5; 10 bases line up with TRBD1. The germline gives CDR1 MRHNA, CDR2 SNTAGT. This CDR3 region has 17 residues. With 6 bases clipped from V and 2 bases from J, the junction kept 12 bases outside the gene matches. CDR3 sequence (DNA): TGTGCCAGCAGCGCCCGGGACAGGGGTAATTTTCAAGAGACCCAGTACTTC. Protein sequence: CASSARDRGNFQETQYF.

This clone was recorded once. CDR3 residues: CASSLKVVWDRPLEKLFF. The CDR3 coding sequence is TGTGCCAGCAGTTTAAAGGTGGTGTGGGACAGGCCACTCGAAAAACTGTTTTTT. The V gene is TRBV28, the J gene TRBJ1-4; 8 bases map to TRBD1. This CDR3 comprises 18 residues. The V and J ends lost 2 bases and 8 bases, in that order; junction bases with no gene match: 16. Germline CDR1 reads MDHEN; CDR2 reads SYDVKM.

The chain links TRBV2 to TRBJ2-7; TRBD1 is a possible D gene (6 bases). Germline CDR1 is SNHLY and CDR2 is FYNNEI. The CDR3 spans 14 residues. Trimming pared 2 bases from V and 5 bases from J, leaving 13 bases between. This chain's CDR3 is CASSESMGAHEQYF. CDR3 coding DNA: TGTGCCAGCAGTGAAAGTATGGGGGCGCACGAGCAGTACTTC.

The CDR3 is CASSPVSGRYQETQYF. The CDR3 DNA sequence: TGTGCCAGCTCACCAGTTTCCGGAAGGTATCAAGAGACCCAGTACTTC. The chain uses TRBV18 and TRBJ2-5; D uncertain. V lost 2 bases to trimming and J lost 2 bases, with 15 bases between them. The length of the CDR3 is 16 residues. The germline CDR1 and CDR2 sequences are KGHSH and LQKENI.

V and J are TRBV5-1 and TRBJ1-1; no definite D call. Germline V CDR1 and CDR2: SGHRS, YFSETQ. V was pared by 4 bases and J by 6 bases, with 16 bases between. CDR3 length equals 14 residues. The CDR3 reads CASSPTGLAAEAFF. Here the CDR3 DNA reads TGCGCCAGCAGCCCTACGGGTTTGGCAGCTGAAGCTTTCTTT.

The chain joins TRBV28 to TRBJ2-3; 8 nucleotides align to TRBD1. Germline CDR1 is MDHEN and CDR2 is SYDVKM. V lost 3 bases, J lost 7 bases, and 12 bases stayed unmatched. This CDR3 has 16 amino acids. CDR3: CASSLGQAVYLNTQYF. The CDR3 DNA reads as TGTGCCAGCAGTTTGGGACAGGCAGTCTATTTGAATACGCAGTATTTT.

A remark on this clone: At the DNA level, this CDR3 is encoded by other sequences in the same sample as well. The CDR3 bases are TGCGCCAGCAGCTCTGACAGGGTTGGCCCTTACGAGCAGTACTTC. Translating it yields CASSSDRVGPYEQYF. This chain links TRBV5-1 with TRBJ2-7, with 7 nucleotides matching TRBD1. The junction had 10 bases not matched to a gene; V was cut back by 3 bases and J by 4 bases. Germline CDR1 SGHRS, CDR2 YFSETQ. CDR3 length: 15 residues. The variable domain in full, with the rest retrieved from reference TRBV5-1 and TRBJ2-7, is KAGVTQTPRYLIKTRGQQVTLSCSPISGHRSVSWYQQTPGQGLQFLFEYFSETQRNKGNFPGRFSGRQFSNSRSEMNVSTLELGDSALYLCASSSDRVGPYEQYFGPGTRLTVT.

The rearrangement links TRBV6-5 to TRBJ2-3; unclear D gene. Germline V gene lookup returns CDR1 MNHEY and CDR2 SVGAGI. CDR3 length: 14 residues. V was shortened by 2 bases and J by 4 bases, with 10 bases between the two germline ends. The CDR3: CASSYGSAPDTQYF. In DNA form, the CDR3 reads TGTGCCAGCAGTTACGGTTCCGCCCCAGATACGCAGTATTTT.

With regard to this clone: Other DNA sequences within the sample encode an identical CDR3. This chain links TRBV6-5 with TRBJ1-3, with D perhaps matching TRBD1 (6 bases). CDR3 length equals 15 residues. CDR1 MNHEY and CDR2 SVGAGI come from the germline V gene. V lost 6 bases, J lost 0 bases, and 12 bases lay in between. The CDR3 here is CASRRQESSGNTIYF. CDR3 DNA: TGTGCCAGCAGAAGACAGGAGAGCTCTGGAAACACCATATATTTT.

V is TRBV23-1 and J is TRBJ2-7; 12 nucleotides match TRBD1. TRBV23-1 is designated an ORF whose function remains uncertain. Unmatched junction bases numbered 4, after V lost 6 bases and J lost 7 bases. This CDR3 has 13 amino acids. The CDR3 coding sequence is TGCGCCAGCAGACGGGACAGGGGGCTGGAGCAGTACTTC. Its protein product is CASRRDRGLEQYF.

The chain combines TRBV6-5 with TRBJ2-2, with TRBD1 matching over 10 bases. The V segment lost 6 bases and the J segment 6 bases; nucleotides outside the gene matches: 7. The CDR3 is 15 amino acids. CDR1 is MNHEY, CDR2 SVGAGI, per germline. The CDR3 DNA reads as TGTGCCAGCAGACCCGACAGGGGGCGGGCCGGGGAGCTGTTTTTT. Amino acids: CASRPDRGRAGELFF.

The gene calls are TRBV5-5 and TRBJ2-5; D remains ambiguous. Germline CDR1 and CDR2: SGHKS and YYEKEE (reference sequence). This CDR3 contains 14 residues. Trimming pared 1 base from V and 2 bases from J, leaving 9 bases between. The CDR3 DNA reads TGTGCCAGCAGCTTGTCCTCCGGGCAAGAGACCCAGTACTTC. Translation gives CASSLSSGQETQYF.

The chain joins TRBV4-1 to TRBJ1-6; 9 bases map to TRBD1. V lost 4 bases and J lost 7; bases outside the gene matches: 5. From germline, CDR1 is MGHRA and CDR2 YSYEKL. The CDR3 spans 15 residues. The CDR3 DNA reads as TGCGCCAGCAGCCGGACAGGGGCTAAAAATTCACCCCTCCACTTT. Its translation: CASSRTGAKNSPLHF.

The J gene is TRBJ1-2, the V gene TRBV5-1, with 8 bases aligning to TRBD1. Germline assignment: CDR1 SGHRS and CDR2 YFSETQ. The CDR3 is 14 amino acids. V shed 6 bases and J 8 bases; nucleotides not matched to a gene: 12. CDR3 in amino acids: CASTRRETGEGYTF. The CDR3 nucleotides are TGCGCCAGCACCCGGCGCGAGACAGGGGAGGGCTACACCTTC.

The CDR3 protein is CASIPATSGIKQYF. The CDR3 DNA reads TGTGCCAGCATCCCAGCGACTAGCGGGATCAAGCAGTACTTC. This sequence joins TRBV11-2 and TRBJ2-7; TRBD2 matches 11 bases. Germline V lookup: CDR1 SGHAT, CDR2 FQNNGV. The CDR3 spans 14 residues. J was trimmed by 8 bases and V by 7 bases; bases with no gene match: 10.

This clone was observed a handful of times. The chain combines TRBV5-1 with TRBJ2-1, with D uncertain. V gave up 9 bases and J gave up 4 bases, with 11 bases separating them. This CDR3 region has 12 residues. The germline CDR1 and CDR2 sequences are SGHRS and YFSETQ. CDR3: CANPEEYNEQFF. The CDR3 bases are TGCGCCAACCCAGAGGAGTACAATGAGCAGTTCTTC.

As for this clone: An end of the junction does not agree with germline; a read error may underlie this. The rearrangement links TRBV6-4 to TRBJ2-3; a possible D gene is TRBD2 (7 bases). The CDR3 is made up of 16 amino acids. Germline CDR1 MRHNA, CDR2 SNTAGT. CDR3 in amino acids: CASSEWAGANTNTQYF. For the CDR3, the DNA is TGTGCCAGCAGTGAATGGGCGGGGGCCAACACAAATACGCAGTATTTT.

The genes are TRBV10-1 and TRBJ1-5; 7 bases fit TRBD1. CDR1 and CDR2 from the germline V gene are WNHNN and SYGVQD (reference sequence). V shed 6 bases and J 4 bases; nucleotides not matched to a gene: 12. This CDR3 has 16 amino acids. CDR3: CASRGCEGDRNQPQHF. The CDR3 region has the DNA TGCGCCAGCAGGGGTTGTGAGGGGGACAGAAATCAGCCCCAGCATTTT.